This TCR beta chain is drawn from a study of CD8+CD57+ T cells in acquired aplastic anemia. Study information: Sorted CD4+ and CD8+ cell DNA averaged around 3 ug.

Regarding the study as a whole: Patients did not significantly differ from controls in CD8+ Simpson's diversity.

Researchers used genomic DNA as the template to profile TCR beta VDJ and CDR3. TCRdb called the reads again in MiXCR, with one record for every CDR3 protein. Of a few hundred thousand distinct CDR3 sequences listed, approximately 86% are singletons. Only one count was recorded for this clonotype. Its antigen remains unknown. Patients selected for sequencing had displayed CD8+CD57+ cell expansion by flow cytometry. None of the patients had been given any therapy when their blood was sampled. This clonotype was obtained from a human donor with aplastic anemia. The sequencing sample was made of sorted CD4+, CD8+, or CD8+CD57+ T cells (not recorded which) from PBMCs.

The DNA of the CDR3 is TGTGCCAGCAGCTTTAGGGACGGGGGCTTGGACTATGGCTACACCTTC. Amino acids: CASSFRDGGLDYGYTF. The gene calls are TRBV5-4 and TRBJ1-2; TRBD1 might be the D (6 bases). The CDR3 sequence is 16 residues long. In germline, CDR1 is SGHNT, CDR2 YYREEE (reference sequence). V was cut by 2 bases and J by 3 bases, with 17 bases left in between.